What follows describes a single T cell receptor beta chain. This sample is part of a study of blood T cell repertoires in COVID-19. Background on the study: COVID-19 samples from acute and convalescent phases originated in the United States, Italy and Spain.

Germline assignment: CDR1 LNHDA and CDR2 SQIVND (reference sequence). V gave up 6 bases and J gave up 4 bases; unmatched junction bases: 8. CDR3 length equals 14 residues. Data came from immunoSEQ multiplex PCR; TCRdb stores just in-frame clones and leaves some out. The sample lists 150,000 to 200,000 clones, around nine tenths occurring once. This TCR derives from a woman under 30 who had recovered from COVID-19. The V call is TRBV19, the J call TRBJ1-2, with 7 bases matching TRBD1. Sequenced input: peripheral blood. The CDR3: CASSFDREVYGYTF. The CDR3 bases are TGTGCCAGTAGCTTCGACAGGGAAGTCTATGGCTACACCTTC.